The T cell receptor (beta chain) under discussion was sequenced for a study of breast tumors, draining lymph nodes, adjacent tissues. TCRdb used MiXCR to reprocess the multiplex PCR reads, holding one entry per CDR3 protein. The sample has about 270,000 distinct CDR3 sequences; more than 30% are singletons. From germline, CDR1 is GTSNPN and CDR2 SVGIG (reference sequence). This CDR3 is built from 12 residues. Trimming took off 7 bases at V and 1 base at J, with 8 bases between the two ends. Samples came from axillary lymph nodes draining the breast cancer. The sample holds many counts of this clonotype.

The source of this sequence is a female donor with breast cancer. Some clones in this sample may be carry-over from other donors' samples. The chain uses TRBV30 and TRBJ2-1, with a possible D match to TRBD2 (6 bases). The sequenced sample consisted of axillary lymph node tissue. This CDR3 is CALAVSYNEQFF. CDR3 nucleotides: TGTGCCTTAGCGGTGTCCTACAATGAGCAGTTCTTC.